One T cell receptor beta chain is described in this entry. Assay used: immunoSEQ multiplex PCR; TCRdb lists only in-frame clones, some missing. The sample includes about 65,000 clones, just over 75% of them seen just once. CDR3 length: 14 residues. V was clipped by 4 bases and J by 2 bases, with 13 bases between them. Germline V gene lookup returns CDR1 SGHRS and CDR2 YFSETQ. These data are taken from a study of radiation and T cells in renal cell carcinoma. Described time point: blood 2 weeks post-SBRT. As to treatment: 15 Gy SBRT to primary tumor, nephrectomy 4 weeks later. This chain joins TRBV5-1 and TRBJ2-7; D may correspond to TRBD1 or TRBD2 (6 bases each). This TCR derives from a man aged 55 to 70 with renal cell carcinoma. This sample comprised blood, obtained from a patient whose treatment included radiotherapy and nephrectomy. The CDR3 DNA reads TGCGCCAGCAGCCAAGAGGGGGGACCCTACGAGCAGTACTTC. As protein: CASSQEGGPYEQYF.